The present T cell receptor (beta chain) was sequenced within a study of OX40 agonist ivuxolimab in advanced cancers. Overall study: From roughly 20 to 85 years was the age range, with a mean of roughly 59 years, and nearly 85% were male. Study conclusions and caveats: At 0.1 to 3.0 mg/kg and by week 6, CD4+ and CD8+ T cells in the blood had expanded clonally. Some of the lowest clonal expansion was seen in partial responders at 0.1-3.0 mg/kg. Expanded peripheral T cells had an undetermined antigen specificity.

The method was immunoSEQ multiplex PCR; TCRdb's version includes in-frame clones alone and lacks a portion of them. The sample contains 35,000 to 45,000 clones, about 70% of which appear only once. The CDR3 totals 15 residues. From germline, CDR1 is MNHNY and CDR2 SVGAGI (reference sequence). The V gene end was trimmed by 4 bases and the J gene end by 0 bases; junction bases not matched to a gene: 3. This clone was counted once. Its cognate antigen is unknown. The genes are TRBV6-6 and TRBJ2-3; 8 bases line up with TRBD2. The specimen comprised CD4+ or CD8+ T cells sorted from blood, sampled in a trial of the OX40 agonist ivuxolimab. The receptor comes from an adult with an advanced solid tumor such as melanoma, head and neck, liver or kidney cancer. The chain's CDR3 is CASSFQRESTDTQYF. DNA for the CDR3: TGTGCCAGCAGTTTCCAGCGGGAGAGCACAGATACGCAGTATTTT.